These T cell receptor beta chains were read from a single sample in a study of T cells after yellow fever vaccination. TCRdb redid the calling of the 5' RACE reads with MiXCR, one entry per CDR3 protein. The table records some 600,000 distinct CDR3 sequences, roughly a sixth of them present only once. The source was PBMCs, collected 5 to 6 days after the first yellow fever vaccination. The receptors here all came from a young man who received the YFV17D yellow fever vaccine. CDR3s leave out the opening cysteine and the closing phenylalanine or tryptophan.

len: 13
v_gene: TRBV7-9
j_gene: TRBJ2-1
CDR3aa: ASSLSLSSYNEQF

len: 15
v_gene: TRBV19
j_gene: TRBJ2-3
CDR3aa: ASSPRLAGGNTDTQY

len: 14
v_gene: TRBV9
j_gene: TRBJ2-3
CDR3aa: ASSVDGPGAWDTQY

len: 14
v_gene: TRBV5-1
j_gene: TRBJ1-2
CDR3aa: ASSLEFQGSNYGYT

len: 14
v_gene: TRBV9
j_gene: TRBJ1-2
CDR3aa: ASSATGAPSVSGYT

len: 12
v_gene: TRBV7-9
j_gene: TRBJ2-7
CDR3aa: ASSLTGGIYEQY

len: 12
v_gene: TRBV29-1
j_gene: TRBJ2-3
CDR3aa: SVGSGGGTDTQY

len: 12
v_gene: TRBV3-1
j_gene: TRBJ2-1
CDR3aa: ASSHVDLDNEQF

len: 10
v_gene: TRBV5-4
j_gene: TRBJ2-3
CDR3aa: AWRTGIDTQY

len: 13
v_gene: TRBV20-1
j_gene: TRBJ2-1
CDR3aa: SARKRGAEGNEQF

len: 13
v_gene: TRBV12-5
j_gene: TRBJ2-7
CDR3aa: ASGLFLMASGEQY

len: 13
v_gene: TRBV20-1
j_gene: TRBJ2-1
CDR3aa: SARDEGTSYNEQF

len: 14
v_gene: TRBV3-1
j_gene: TRBJ2-1
CDR3aa: ASRGTGTRPYGEQF

len: 11
v_gene: TRBV7-3
j_gene: TRBJ2-1
CDR3aa: ASSLITGGEQF

len: 15
v_gene: TRBV6-5
j_gene: TRBJ2-2
CDR3aa: ASSYSRLASNTGELF

len: 13
v_gene: TRBV12-3/TRBV12-4
j_gene: TRBJ2-2
CDR3aa: ASSSRTSGPGELF

len: 12
v_gene: TRBV6-2/TRBV6-3
j_gene: TRBJ1-5
CDR3aa: ASSYSQGALPQH

len: 13
v_gene: TRBV12-3/TRBV12-4
j_gene: TRBJ1-6
CDR3aa: ASSFRQGYNSPLH

len: 11
v_gene: TRBV28
j_gene: TRBJ1-2
CDR3aa: ASIAGTGSGYT

len: 12
v_gene: TRBV28
j_gene: TRBJ2-1
CDR3aa: ASRLTGPYNEQF

len: 12
v_gene: TRBV4-3
j_gene: TRBJ2-7
CDR3aa: ASSQDLGFYEQY

len: 11
v_gene: TRBV5-1
j_gene: TRBJ2-4
CDR3aa: ASSVDRANIQY

len: 11
v_gene: TRBV30
j_gene: TRBJ1-1
CDR3aa: AWSKGLGTEAF

len: 11
v_gene: TRBV30
j_gene: TRBJ1-1
CDR3aa: AWTPRRIPEAF

len: 13
v_gene: TRBV7-6
j_gene: TRBJ2-5
CDR3aa: ASSLVRAEIGTQY

len: 14
v_gene: TRBV5-1
j_gene: TRBJ2-5
CDR3aa: ASSWTPGPSGNTQY

len: 16
v_gene: TRBV5-5
j_gene: TRBJ2-5
CDR3aa: ASSLAGLASISSGTQY

len: 10
v_gene: TRBV20-1
j_gene: TRBJ1-1
CDR3aa: SASQGWTEAF

len: 13
v_gene: TRBV5-1
j_gene: TRBJ1-1
CDR3aa: ASSLAPDQDTEAF

len: 11
v_gene: TRBV6-5
j_gene: TRBJ1-2
CDR3aa: ASRLDSNYGYT

len: 12
v_gene: TRBV5-1
j_gene: TRBJ1-2
CDR3aa: ASSFAGTDYGYT

len: 13
v_gene: TRBV14
j_gene: TRBJ2-3
CDR3aa: ASSQVGQSTDTQY

len: 11
v_gene: TRBV5-1
j_gene: TRBJ1-2
CDR3aa: ASSSVSGYGYT

len: 13
v_gene: TRBV5-1
j_gene: TRBJ1-1
CDR3aa: ASSGRTGSGAEAF

len: 12
v_gene: TRBV5-1
j_gene: TRBJ2-1
CDR3aa: ASSLWDPSNEQF

len: 13
v_gene: TRBV7-9
j_gene: TRBJ2-7
CDR3aa: ASSRTERSSYEQY